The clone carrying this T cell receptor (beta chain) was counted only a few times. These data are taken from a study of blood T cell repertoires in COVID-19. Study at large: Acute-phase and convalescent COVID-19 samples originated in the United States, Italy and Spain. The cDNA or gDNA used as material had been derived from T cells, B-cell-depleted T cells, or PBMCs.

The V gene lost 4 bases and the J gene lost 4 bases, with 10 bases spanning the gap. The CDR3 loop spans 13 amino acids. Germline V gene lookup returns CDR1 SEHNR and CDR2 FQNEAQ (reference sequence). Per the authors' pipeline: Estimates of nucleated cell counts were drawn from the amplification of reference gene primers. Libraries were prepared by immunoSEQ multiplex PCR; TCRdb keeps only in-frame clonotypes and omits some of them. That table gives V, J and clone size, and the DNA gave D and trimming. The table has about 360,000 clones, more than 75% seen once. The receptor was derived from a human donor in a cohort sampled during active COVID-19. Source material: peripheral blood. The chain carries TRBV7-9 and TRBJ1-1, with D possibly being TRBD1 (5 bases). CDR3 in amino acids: CASSYRGGTEAFF. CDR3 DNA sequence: TGTGCCAGCAGCTATCGGGGGGGCACTGAAGCTTTCTTT.